The 10 T cell receptor beta chains given below trace back to one sample, sequenced in a study of blood T cell repertoires in COVID-19. Libraries were prepared by immunoSEQ multiplex PCR; TCRdb keeps only in-frame clonotypes and omits some of them. This sample has around 200,000 clones, with 80% to 90% found just once. Sequencing input: peripheral blood. These receptors were obtained from a man aged 65-85 years with active or convalescent COVID-19.

This chain uses TRBV7-9 with TRBJ1-1, with D possibly being TRBD1 (5 bases). Trimming left V 5 bases short and J 1 base short, with 14 bases between. This CDR3 has 15 amino acids. Germline CDR1 is SEHNR and CDR2 is FQNEAQ (reference sequence). CDR3 sequence reads: CASSIGALQNTEAFF. Here the CDR3 DNA reads TGTGCCAGCAGCATAGGGGCATTACAGAACACTGAAGCTTTCTTT.

This rearrangement joins TRBV3-1 (or the pseudogene TRBV3-2) to TRBJ1-1; no reliable D call. Trimming left V 1 base short and J 1 base short, with 7 bases between. The CDR3 extends over 14 amino acids. The germline CDR1 and CDR2 sequences are LGHDT and YNNKEL (reference sequence). The CDR3 nucleotides read TGTGCCAGCAGCCAAGTAGGAGGGAACACTGAAGCTTTCTTT. Translated, it gives CASSQVGGNTEAFF.

The chain links TRBV6-2 or TRBV6-3 to TRBJ2-7, with D hard to call. Germline V gene data show CDR1 as MNHEY and CDR2 as SVGEGT. Deletions cut 0 bases from V and 6 bases from J, with 3 bases between. This CDR3 comprises 11 residues. The CDR3 bases are TGTGCCAGCAGTTACTCTCGCGAGCAGTACTTC. Its protein is CASSYSREQYF.

The V call is TRBV7-2, the J call TRBJ2-5; 8 nucleotides line up with TRBD1. Germline CDR1 is SGHTA and CDR2 is FQGNSA. V was clipped by 5 bases and J by 4 bases; unmatched bases: 6. The CDR3 has 14 amino acids. CDR3: CASSQAQGGETQYF. As DNA, the CDR3 is TGTGCCAGCAGCCAAGCACAGGGGGGAGAGACCCAGTACTTC.

This rearrangement joins TRBV25-1 to TRBJ2-3, with a weak D call TRBD2 (5 bases). V lost 2 bases to trimming and J lost 6 bases, with 15 bases between them. CDR3 size: 15 residues. CDR1 and CDR2 from the germline V gene are MGHDK and SYGVNS. For the CDR3, the DNA is TGTGCCAGCAGTGAACGGGGATCCAAGGACGATACGCAGTATTTT. Encoded protein: CASSERGSKDDTQYF.

This rearrangement joins TRBV2 to TRBJ1-2; D remains unclear. CDR1 is SNHLY and CDR2 is FYNNEI in the germline V gene. This CDR3 has 11 amino acids. V was trimmed by 6 bases and J by 11 bases, leaving 13 bases between them. Here the CDR3 reads CASRVGPGYTF. As DNA, the CDR3 is TGTGCCAGCAGGGTCGGACCGGGGTACACCTTC.

The chain combines TRBV3-1 (or the pseudogene TRBV3-2) with TRBJ1-2, with 9 bases identical to TRBD1. Trimming took 6 bases from V and 3 from J; bases not matched to a gene: 5. This CDR3 has 14 residues. Germline lookup yields CDR1 LGHDT and CDR2 YNNKEL (reference sequence). CDR3 sequence reads: CASSADRGDYGYTF. The CDR3 DNA is TGTGCCAGCAGTGCCGACAGGGGGGACTATGGCTACACCTTC.

V usage is TRBV15 and J usage is TRBJ1-4; TRBD1 matches 10 bases. The V and J ends lost 3 bases and 5 bases, in that order; junction bases with no gene match: 3. The CDR3 is 15 amino acids. Germline V CDR1 and CDR2: LNHNV, YYDKDF (reference sequence). CDR3 in DNA: TGTGCCACCAGCAGCCGGACAGGGGGAAATGAAAAACTGTTTTTT. Its translation: CATSSRTGGNEKLFF.

CDR3 in DNA: TGTGCCAGCGGACAAACGGGACTCACAGCGGGACTGAGGCGCTACGAGCAGTACTTC. This encodes CASGQTGLTAGLRRYEQYF. The chain joins TRBV28 to TRBJ2-7; 7 bases agree with TRBD2. J was trimmed by 3 bases and V by 8 bases; bases with no gene match: 25. Germline-derived CDR1 and CDR2 are MDHEN and SYDVKM. The CDR3 is 19 residues long.

This clone was picked up a small number of times. This chain connects TRBV7-2 to TRBJ1-5; D is ambiguous. The V gene's germline CDR1 is SGHTA and CDR2 FQGNSA. V was cut by 0 bases and J by 2 bases, with 14 bases left in between. The length of the CDR3 is 17 residues. The CDR3 sequence is CASSLAPGSWGNQPQHF. The CDR3 nucleotides are TGTGCCAGCAGCTTAGCCCCAGGATCCTGGGGCAATCAGCCCCAGCATTTT. Full variable domain (missing parts from reference TRBV7-2 and TRBJ1-5): GAGVSQSPSNKVTEKGKDVELRCDPISGHTALYWYRQSLGQGLEFLIYFQGNSAPDKSGLPSDRFSAERTGGSVSTLTIQRTQQEDSAVYLCASSLAPGSWGNQPQHFGDGTRLSIL.